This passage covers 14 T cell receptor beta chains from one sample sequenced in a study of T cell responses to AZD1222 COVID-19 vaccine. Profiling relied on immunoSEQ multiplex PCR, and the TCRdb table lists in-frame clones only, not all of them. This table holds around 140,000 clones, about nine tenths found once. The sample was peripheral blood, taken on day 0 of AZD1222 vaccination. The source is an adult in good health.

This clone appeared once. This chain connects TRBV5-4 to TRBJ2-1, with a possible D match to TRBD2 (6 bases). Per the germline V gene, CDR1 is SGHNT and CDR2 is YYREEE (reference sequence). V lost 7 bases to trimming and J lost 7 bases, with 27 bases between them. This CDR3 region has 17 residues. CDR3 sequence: CASWGRGGKDVKNEQFF. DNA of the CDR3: TGTGCCAGCTGGGGACGAGGAGGGAAAGACGTGAAGAATGAGCAGTTCTTC. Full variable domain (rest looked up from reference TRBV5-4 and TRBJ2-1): ETGVTQSPTHLIKTRGQQVTLRCSSQSGHNTVSWYQQALGQGPQFIFQYYREEENGRGNFPPRFSGLQFPNYSSELNVNALELDDSALYLCASWGRGGKDVKNEQFFGPGTRLTVL.

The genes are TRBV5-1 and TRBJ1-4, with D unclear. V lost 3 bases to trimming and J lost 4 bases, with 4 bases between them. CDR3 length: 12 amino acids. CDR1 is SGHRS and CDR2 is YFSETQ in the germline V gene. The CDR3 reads CASSSSNEKLFF. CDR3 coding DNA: TGCGCCAGCAGCTCCAGTAATGAAAAACTGTTTTTT.

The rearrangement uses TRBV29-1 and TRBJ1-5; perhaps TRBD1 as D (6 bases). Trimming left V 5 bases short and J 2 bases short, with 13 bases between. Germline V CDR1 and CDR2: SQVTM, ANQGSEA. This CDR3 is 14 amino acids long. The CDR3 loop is CSVPGGGGNQPQHF. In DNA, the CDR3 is TGCAGCGTTCCCGGGGGGGGCGGCAATCAGCCCCAGCATTTT.

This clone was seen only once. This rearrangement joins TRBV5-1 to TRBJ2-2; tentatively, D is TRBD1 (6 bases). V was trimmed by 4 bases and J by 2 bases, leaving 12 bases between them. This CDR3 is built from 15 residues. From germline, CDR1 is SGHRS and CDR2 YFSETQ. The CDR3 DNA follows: TGCGCCAGCAGCCCGACAGGATCAAACACCGGGGAGCTGTTTTTT. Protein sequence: CASSPTGSNTGELFF. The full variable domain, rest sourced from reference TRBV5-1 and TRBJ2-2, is KAGVTQTPRYLIKTRGQQVTLSCSPISGHRSVSWYQQTPGQGLQFLFEYFSETQRNKGNFPGRFSGRQFSNSRSEMNVSTLELGDSALYLCASSPTGSNTGELFFGEGSRLTVL.

The CDR3 spells CASSLRGGEGYTF. CDR3 in DNA: TGTGCCAGCAGCTTACGAGGGGGCGAGGGCTACACCTTC. The chain couples TRBV7-2 to TRBJ1-2; 7 bases align to TRBD1. The CDR3 loop spans 13 amino acids. The germline V gene encodes CDR1 SGHTA and CDR2 FQGNSA. Unmatched junction bases numbered 5, after V lost 2 bases and J lost 8 bases.

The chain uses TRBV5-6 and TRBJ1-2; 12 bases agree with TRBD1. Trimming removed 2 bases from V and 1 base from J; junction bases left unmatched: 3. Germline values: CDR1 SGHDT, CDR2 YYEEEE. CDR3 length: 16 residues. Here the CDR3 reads CASSFGTGGFNYGYTF. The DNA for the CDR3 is TGTGCCAGCAGCTTCGGGACAGGGGGCTTTAACTATGGCTACACCTTC.

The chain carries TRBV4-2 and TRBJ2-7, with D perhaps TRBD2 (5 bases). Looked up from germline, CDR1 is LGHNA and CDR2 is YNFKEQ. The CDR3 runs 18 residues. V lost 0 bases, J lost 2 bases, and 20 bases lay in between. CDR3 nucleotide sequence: TGTGCCAGCAGCCAAGATCAGTTCGCGGAGGTCCTGGCCTACGAGCAGTACTTC. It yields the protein CASSQDQFAEVLAYEQYF.

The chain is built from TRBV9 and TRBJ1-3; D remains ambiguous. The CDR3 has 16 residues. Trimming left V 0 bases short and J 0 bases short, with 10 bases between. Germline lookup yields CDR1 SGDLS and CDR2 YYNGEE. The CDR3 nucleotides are TGTGCCAGCAGCGTAGCGGCCGATAGCTCTGGAAACACCATATATTTT. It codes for CASSVAADSSGNTIYF.

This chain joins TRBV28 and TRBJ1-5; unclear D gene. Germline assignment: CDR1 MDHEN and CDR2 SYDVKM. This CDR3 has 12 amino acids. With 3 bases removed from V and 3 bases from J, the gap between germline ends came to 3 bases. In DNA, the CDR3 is TGTGCCAGCAGTTTCGTCAATCAGCCCCAGCATTTT. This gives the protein CASSFVNQPQHF.

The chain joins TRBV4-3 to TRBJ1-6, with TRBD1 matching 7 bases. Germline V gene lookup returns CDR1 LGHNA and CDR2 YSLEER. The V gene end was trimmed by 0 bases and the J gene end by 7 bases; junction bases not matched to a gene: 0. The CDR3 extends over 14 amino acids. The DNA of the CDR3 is TGCGCCAGCAGCCAAGAAGGGGGCAATTCACCCCTCCACTTT. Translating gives CASSQEGGNSPLHF.

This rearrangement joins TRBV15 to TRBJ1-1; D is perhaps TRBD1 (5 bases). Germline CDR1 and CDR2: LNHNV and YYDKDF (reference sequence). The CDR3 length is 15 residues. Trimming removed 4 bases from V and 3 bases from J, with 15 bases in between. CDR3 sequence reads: CATSKLRIGDTEAFF. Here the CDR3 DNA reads TGTGCCACCAGCAAACTTCGGATAGGGGACACTGAAGCTTTCTTT.

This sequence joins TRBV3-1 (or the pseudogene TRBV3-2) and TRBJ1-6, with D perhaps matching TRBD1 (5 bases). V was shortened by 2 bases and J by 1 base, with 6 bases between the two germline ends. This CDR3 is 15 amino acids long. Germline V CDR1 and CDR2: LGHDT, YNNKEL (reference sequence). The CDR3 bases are TGTGCCAGCAGCCAAAGGGGATCCTATAATTCACCCCTCCACTTT. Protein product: CASSQRGSYNSPLHF.

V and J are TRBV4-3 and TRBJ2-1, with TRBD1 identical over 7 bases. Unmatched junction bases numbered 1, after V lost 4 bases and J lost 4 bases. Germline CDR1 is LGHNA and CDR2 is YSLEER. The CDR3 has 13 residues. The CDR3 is CASSRGQYNEQFF. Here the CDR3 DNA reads TGCGCCAGCAGCCGGGGACAGTACAATGAGCAGTTCTTC.

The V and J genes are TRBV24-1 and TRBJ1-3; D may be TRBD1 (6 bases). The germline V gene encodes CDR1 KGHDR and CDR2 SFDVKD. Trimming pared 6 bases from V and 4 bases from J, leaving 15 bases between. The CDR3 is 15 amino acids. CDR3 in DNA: TGTGCCACCAGTCCCCAAACAGGGCCCGGAAACACCATATATTTT. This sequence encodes CATSPQTGPGNTIYF.